This entry concerns a single TCR beta chain. The data were produced by immunoSEQ multiplex PCR, yet TCRdb's version contains in-frame clones alone and is incomplete. The sample comprises about 95,000 clones, less than 85% of which are singletons, and 24% rests with the top ten. The CDR3 is 15 amino acids. V lost 1 base and J 4 bases, leaving 13 bases between the germline ends. This specimen comes from a study of blood T cell repertoires in COVID-19. Study overall: Italy, Spain and the United States were the sources of the convalescent and acute COVID-19 samples. PBMCs, B-cell-depleted T cells, or T cells were the source of the cDNA or gDNA that made up the material.

Sample: peripheral blood. The gene calls are TRBV23-1 and TRBJ1-1; D remains ambiguous. TRBV23-1 is assigned to the ORF class and has an uncertain function. The receptor was isolated from a human donor in a cohort sampled during active COVID-19. CDR3: CASSQWRGGSTEAFF. CDR3 DNA sequence: TGCGCCAGCAGTCAATGGCGTGGTGGGAGCACTGAAGCTTTCTTT.